This T cell receptor beta chain was captured by sequencing in a study of T cell repertoires in ileal Crohn's disease. Study at large: Surgery for a complication: stricturing in around 60%, penetrating in roughly 40%. Study-wide results and caveats: Sorted CD8 T cells held more high-frequency clones than CD4. Active smokers at surgery had more clonal expansions than non-smokers.

TCRdb's copy holds only in-frame clones and misses some; the assay was immunoSEQ multiplex PCR. The top ten clones hold about 9.4% of a sample with roughly 15,000 clones, 70% to 90% of them seen once. The CDR3 covers 14 residues. Trimming cost V 4 bases and J 4 bases, with 13 bases left between them. From germline, CDR1 is SGDLS and CDR2 YYNGEE. Details on this clone: Its cognate antigen is unknown.

Sequenced sample: ileal tissue. The V gene is TRBV9, the J gene TRBJ2-3, with a possible D match to TRBD1 (5 bases). The TCR originated in an adult with Crohn's disease. The CDR3 DNA reads as TGTGCCAGCAGCCCCCAGGGCCACTCAGATACGCAGTATTTT. It codes for CASSPQGHSDTQYF.